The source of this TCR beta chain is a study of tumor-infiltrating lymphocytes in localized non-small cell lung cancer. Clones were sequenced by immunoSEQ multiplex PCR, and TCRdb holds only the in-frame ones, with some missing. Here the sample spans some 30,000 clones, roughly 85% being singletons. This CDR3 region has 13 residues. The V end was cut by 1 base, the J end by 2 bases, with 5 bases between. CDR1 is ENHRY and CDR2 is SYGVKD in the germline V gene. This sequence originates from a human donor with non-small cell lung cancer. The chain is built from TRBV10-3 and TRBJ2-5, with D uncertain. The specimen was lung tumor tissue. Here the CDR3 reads CAISEWVQETQYF. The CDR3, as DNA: TGTGCCATCAGTGAGTGGGTTCAAGAGACCCAGTACTTC.